One sample yielded the 14 T cell receptor beta chains listed below, sequenced in a study of regulatory T cells in long-lasting Graves disease. For TCR beta, libraries came from iRepertoire HTBI primers and Arm-PCR of CDR3 regions. MiXCR, run by TCRdb on the multiplex PCR reads, gives a single entry per CDR3 protein. Here the sample spans roughly 420,000 distinct CDR3 sequences, around a sixth being singletons. Time point in this sample: newly diagnosed GD, antithyroid drugs for less than 3 months. RNA isolated from PBMCs was used to make the TCR library. This specimen consisted of peripheral blood mononuclear cells (PBMCs), obtained at new diagnosis, from a patient treated with antithyroid drugs. The receptors were sampled from a female donor with Graves disease.

This clonotype has only a few counts. This chain links TRBV27 with TRBJ1-4, with D unresolved. Trimming stripped 6 bases from V and 5 bases from J, with 13 bases between. The CDR3 runs 14 residues. In germline, CDR1 is MNHEY, CDR2 SMNVEV (reference sequence). The CDR3 is CASSPVITNEKLFF. The CDR3 nucleotides read TGTGCCAGCAGCCCTGTGATAACAAATGAAAAACTGTTTTTT. The complete variable domain, with remaining parts taken from reference TRBV27 and TRBJ1-4, reads EAQVTQNPRYLITVTGKKLTVTCSQNMNHEYMSWYRQDPGLGLRQIYYSMNVEVTDKGDVPEGYKVSRKEKRNFPLILESPSPNQTSLYFCASSPVITNEKLFFGSGTQLSVL.

This clonotype was picked up many times. The gene calls are TRBV12-5 and TRBJ2-5, with a weak D call TRBD1 (5 bases). Trimming cost V 5 bases and J 1 base, with 14 bases left between them. Germline assignment: CDR1 LGHNT and CDR2 FRNRAP. This CDR3 has 15 residues. The CDR3 DNA is TGTGCTAGTGGTCCCGATAGGGGCATCCAAGAGACCCAGTACTTC. Translated: CASGPDRGIQETQYF.

This clonotype was observed at least ten times. The chain links TRBV20-1 to TRBJ1-2; 8 bases fit TRBD1. V trimming: 5 bases; J trimming: 8 bases; junction bases outside the gene matches: 7. This CDR3 comprises 12 residues. Looked up from germline, CDR1 is DFQATT and CDR2 is SNEGSKA (reference sequence). The CDR3 spells CSAPQDRDGYTF. The CDR3 bases are TGCAGTGCTCCTCAGGACAGGGACGGCTACACCTTC.

This rearrangement joins TRBV12-3 or TRBV12-4 to TRBJ2-7; 7 bases fit TRBD1. The ends lost 6 bases at V and 7 bases at J; junction bases unmatched: 3. CDR3 length: 11 amino acids. CDR3 residues: CASRQGTEQYF. The CDR3 DNA sequence: TGTGCCAGCAGACAGGGGACAGAGCAGTACTTC.

This clonotype was counted only a few times. The rearrangement uses TRBV25-1 and TRBJ1-6, with D perhaps TRBD1 (6 bases). CDR3 length: 13 residues. Between the trimmed V and J ends, which lost 6 bases and 9 bases, there was a span of 12 bases. Looked up from germline, CDR1 is MGHDK and CDR2 is SYGVNS. The CDR3 bases are TGTGCCAGCAGAGACAGGCATAGTTCACCCCTCCACTTT. It codes for CASRDRHSSPLHF.

V gene TRBV27 combines with J gene TRBJ2-5; possible D gene TRBD2, 6 bases. Trimming took 2 bases from V and 5 from J, leaving 12 bases between them. Germline CDR1 reads MNHEY; CDR2 reads SMNVEV (reference sequence). The CDR3 is made up of 14 amino acids. The CDR3: CASSLSLGGETQYF. The CDR3 DNA follows: TGTGCCAGCAGTTTAAGCCTTGGGGGGGAGACCCAGTACTTC.

This clonotype was detected ten times or more. This chain uses TRBV30 with TRBJ2-1, with D tentatively TRBD2 (5 bases). Germline loops: CDR1 GTSNPN, CDR2 SVGIG (reference sequence). V was pared by 0 bases and J by 8 bases, with 11 bases between. This CDR3 is built from 13 residues. The CDR3 DNA follows: TGTGCCTGGAGTGTAGGGAGTCCGGATGAGCAGTTCTTC. Amino acid sequence: CAWSVGSPDEQFF.

This clonotype was seen ten or more times. The rearrangement joins TRBV4-1 to TRBJ1-5, with 7 positions matching TRBD1. This CDR3 is built from 17 residues. Germline loops: CDR1 MGHRA, CDR2 YSYEKL. V lost 1 base to trimming and J lost 4 bases; unmatched junction nucleotides: 10. DNA of the CDR3: TGCGCCAGCAGCCAAGTTGGGGACGGGACAGTTAATCAGCCCCAGCATTTT. Protein: CASSQVGDGTVNQPQHF.

In this sample, this clonotype turned up many times. The rearrangement links TRBV7-2 to TRBJ1-5; D unclear. From germline, CDR1 is SGHTA and CDR2 FQGNSA. The V and J ends lost 1 base and 0 bases respectively, with 10 bases between them. CDR3 length: 16 residues. The CDR3 coding sequence is TGTGCCAGCAGCTTAGTGGGGATGAATAGCAATCAGCCCCAGCATTTT. It codes for CASSLVGMNSNQPQHF.

This clonotype came up many times. CDR3 residues: CSVEDGGSYEQYF. The CDR3 nucleotides read TGCAGCGTTGAAGACGGGGGATCCTACGAGCAGTACTTC. V gene TRBV29-1 combines with J gene TRBJ2-7; the D gene is possibly TRBD2 (6 bases). CDR3 length: 13 residues. Deletions cut 0 bases from V and 1 base from J, with 7 bases between. Germline V gene data show CDR1 as SQVTM and CDR2 as ANQGSEA.

This chain links TRBV7-3 with TRBJ2-5; perhaps D is TRBD1 or TRBD2 (6 bases each). Between the trimmed V and J ends, which lost 3 bases and 5 bases, there was a span of 16 bases. The CDR3 spans 15 residues. The V gene's germline CDR1 is SGHTA and CDR2 FQGTGA. The CDR3 spells CASSFLAGAGETQYF. CDR3 DNA: TGTGCCAGCAGCTTTTTAGCAGGGGCGGGGGAGACCCAGTACTTC.

There are many counts of this clonotype. The gene calls are TRBV7-9 and TRBJ2-2; no reliable D call. The germline CDR1 and CDR2 sequences are SEHNR and FQNEAQ (reference sequence). The V gene lost 2 bases and the J gene lost 6 bases, with 4 bases spanning the gap. CDR3 length: 12 amino acids. The CDR3 is CASSLRPGELFF. In nucleotides, the CDR3 is TGTGCCAGCAGCTTACGACCCGGGGAGCTGTTTTTT.

The V gene is TRBV11-2, the J gene TRBJ2-5, with D tentatively TRBD1 or TRBD2 (5 bases each). Gene TRBJ2-1 matches the end of the DNA better, so the J call may be wrong. This CDR3 is 13 amino acids long. Germline CDR1 SGHAT, CDR2 FQNNGV. Here the CDR3 DNA reads TGTGCCAGCCGAGGGACCGGCTCCGATGAGCAGTTCTTC. Translating gives CASRGTGSDEQFF.

In its sample, this clonotype was seen many times. The chain combines TRBV27 with TRBJ1-5; possible D gene TRBD1, 5 bases. V was shortened by 1 base and J by 0 bases, with 10 bases between the two germline ends. The V gene's germline CDR1 is MNHEY and CDR2 SMNVEV (reference sequence). This CDR3 has 16 residues. For the CDR3, the DNA is TGTGCCAGCAGTTTATGGGGACCTTATAGCAATCAGCCCCAGCATTTT. Translated, it gives CASSLWGPYSNQPQHF.